What follows describes a single T cell receptor (beta chain). The source of the sample is a study of cytomegalovirus exposure and HLA in healthy donors. Primers for the PCR totalled 60 Vbeta and 13 Jbeta. This table comes from immunoSEQ multiplex PCR, and its TCRdb copy is limited to in-frame clones, with some not included. In the table there are approximately 200,000 clones, over 60% of which are singletons. The CDR3 totals 18 residues. The germline gives CDR1 LGHNT, CDR2 FRNRAP. V was trimmed by 0 bases and J by 2 bases, leaving 16 bases between them. The material sequenced was PBMCs. The chain joins TRBV12-5 to TRBJ1-4, with D possibly being TRBD1 (6 bases). This TCR came from a man younger than 30 in good health and CMV-seronegative. This CDR3 is CASGLVTGRVLTNEKLFF. DNA for the CDR3: TGTGCTAGTGGTTTGGTAACAGGGCGGGTCCTGACTAATGAAAAACTGTTTTTT.